The TCR beta chain under discussion was sequenced for a study of cytomegalovirus exposure and HLA in healthy donors. PCR amplification relied on 60 Vbeta primers (plus 13 Jbeta primers). TCRdb's copy holds only in-frame clones and misses some; the assay was immunoSEQ multiplex PCR. The table has around 220,000 clones, more than 65% seen once. The CDR3 spans 15 residues. Per the germline V gene, CDR1 is SGDLS and CDR2 is YYNGEE. Trimming cost V 4 bases and J 2 bases; bases outside gene matches: 9. V usage is TRBV9 and J usage is TRBJ2-7; TRBD2 matches at 7 bases. This TCR came from a woman in her 30s in good health and CMV-seronegative. The material sequenced was PBMCs. CDR3 in amino acids: CASSLGEGPTYEQYF. CDR3 nucleotide sequence: TGTGCCAGCAGCCTCGGGGAGGGGCCCACCTACGAGCAGTACTTC.